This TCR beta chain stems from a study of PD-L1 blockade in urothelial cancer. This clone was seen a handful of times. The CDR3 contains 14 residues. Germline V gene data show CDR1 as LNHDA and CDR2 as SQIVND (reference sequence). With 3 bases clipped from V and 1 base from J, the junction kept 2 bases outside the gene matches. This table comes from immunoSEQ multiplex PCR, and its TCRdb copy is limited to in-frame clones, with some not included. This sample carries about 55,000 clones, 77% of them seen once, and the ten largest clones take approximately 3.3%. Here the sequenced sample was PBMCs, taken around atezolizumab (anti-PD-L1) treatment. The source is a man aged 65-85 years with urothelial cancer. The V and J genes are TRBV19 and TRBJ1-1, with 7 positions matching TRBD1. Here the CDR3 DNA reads TGTGCCAGTAGTATTAACAGGGGGAACACTGAAGCTTTCTTT. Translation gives CASSINRGNTEAFF.